The rows below give T cell receptor beta chains drawn from one sample of a study of shared clonotypes between healthy human individuals. The repertoire was sequenced with immunoSEQ multiplex PCR; TCRdb's copy has only in-frame clones and lacks some. The sample has 2,500,000 or so clones, more than 85% seen once. The sequencing input was naive CD4+ T cells from PBMCs. These receptors came from a young man in good health. Some clones in this sample may be carry-over from other donors' samples. The CDR3 runs from the conserved cysteine through the conserved F or W. Fields, in order: CDR3 DNA, CDR3 protein, J gene, V gene, D gene, clone size. D genes are given only for firm matches. The size of a clone is reported for some rows only, either as once, few or many, or as a class for expanded clones.

CDR3 DNA: TGTGCCAGCAGGGCGGCAGGGGCCAGCGGGAGCTCCTACAATGAGCAGTTCTTC
CDR3 protein: CASRAAGASGSSYNEQFF
J gene: TRBJ2-1
V gene: TRBV4-2
D gene: TRBD2
clone size: -

CDR3 DNA: TGTGCCAGCAGTGCTGAGGGTTTGCGGAACACTGAAGCTTTCTTT
CDR3 protein: CASSAEGLRNTEAFF
J gene: TRBJ1-1
V gene: TRBV2
D gene: -
clone size: -

CDR3 DNA: TGTGCCAGCAGTTTACAACCCCGCCCCCAGCATTTT
CDR3 protein: CASSLQPRPQHF
J gene: TRBJ1-5
V gene: TRBV28
D gene: -
clone size: -

CDR3 DNA: TGTGCCAGCAGAACAGCCGCGAACACCGGGGAGCTGTTTTTT
CDR3 protein: CASRTAANTGELFF
J gene: TRBJ2-2
V gene: TRBV7-3
D gene: -
clone size: -

CDR3 DNA: TGCGCCAGCAGCTCTTTATCGGGACATGGGGAAAAACTGTTTTTT
CDR3 protein: CASSSLSGHGEKLFF
J gene: TRBJ1-4
V gene: TRBV5-1
D gene: -
clone size: -

CDR3 DNA: TGCGCCAGCAGCACGCGAACGGGACAGGAGCTCTACGAGCAGTACTTC
CDR3 protein: CASSTRTGQELYEQYF
J gene: TRBJ2-7
V gene: TRBV5-1
D gene: TRBD1
clone size: -

CDR3 DNA: TGCGCCAGCAGCTCCGAGGGGGCCCCATGGAACACTGAAGCTTTCTTT
CDR3 protein: CASSSEGAPWNTEAFF
J gene: TRBJ1-1
V gene: TRBV5-1
D gene: TRBD1
clone size: -

CDR3 DNA: TGCGCCAGCAGCTTGGGAGGGAGCGGGGGCACAGATACGCAGTATTTT
CDR3 protein: CASSLGGSGGTDTQYF
J gene: TRBJ2-3
V gene: TRBV5-1
D gene: TRBD2
clone size: once

CDR3 DNA: TGCAGCGTTGGAGGACAGGGTAGGAATGAGCAGTTCTTC
CDR3 protein: CSVGGQGRNEQFF
J gene: TRBJ2-1
V gene: TRBV29-1
D gene: TRBD1
clone size: -

CDR3 DNA: TGTGCCACCACAACTATGGGGGGGGCTAATGAAAAACTGTTTTTT
CDR3 protein: CATTTMGGANEKLFF
J gene: TRBJ1-4
V gene: TRBV15
D gene: -
clone size: -